The rows below give T cell receptor beta chains drawn from one sample of a study of cytomegalovirus exposure and HLA in healthy donors. Assay used: immunoSEQ multiplex PCR; TCRdb lists only in-frame clones, some missing. The top ten hold less than 3% of the sample, which has about 120,000 clones, more than 80% seen once. The sample consisted of PBMCs. These receptors were obtained from a man between 25 and 39 years old in good health and CMV-seronegative. Both conserved end residues are part of each CDR3. D genes are given only for firm matches. Size is stated for part of the rows, as once, few or many counts, or as a class when the clone is expanded.

NA | NA | TRBJ2-7 | TRBV18 | CASSPKSSEAPYEQYF | TGTGCCAGCTCACCAAAGTCTAGCGAAGCTCCTTACGAGCAGTACTTC
TRBD1 | NA | TRBJ2-1 | TRBV7-2 | CASSQGASALSYNEQFF | TGTGCCAGCAGCCAGGGGGCTAGCGCACTATCCTACAATGAGCAGTTCTTC
NA | once | TRBJ2-7 | TRBV15 | CATSRELDSFYEQYF | TGTGCCACCAGCAGAGAACTGGACAGTTTCTACGAGCAGTACTTC
TRBD1 | NA | TRBJ2-2 | TRBV5-6 | CASSFGTGFSGELFF | TGTGCCAGCAGCTTCGGGACAGGGTTTTCCGGGGAGCTGTTTTTT
TRBD1 | NA | TRBJ2-7 | TRBV19 | CASSWGTGGNYEQYF | TGTGCCAGTAGTTGGGGGACAGGGGGAAACTACGAGCAGTACTTC
NA | NA | TRBJ1-1 | TRBV7-2 | CASSHTLGQGEAFF | TGTGCCAGCAGTCACACCCTGGGGCAGGGGGAAGCTTTCTTT
NA | NA | TRBJ1-6 | TRBV30 | CAWISRGKGNSPLHF | TGTGCCTGGATCAGCCGGGGGAAGGGGAATTCACCCCTCCACTTT
NA | few | TRBJ2-7 | TRBV18 | CASSSQQVEQYF | TGTGCCAGCTCATCCCAACAAGTCGAGCAGTACTTC
NA | NA | TRBJ2-7 | TRBV15 | CATSRTGLTAYEQYF | TGTGCCACCAGCAGAACGGGACTGACCGCCTACGAGCAGTACTTC
TRBD1 | NA | TRBJ2-7 | TRBV7-8 | CASSVSPGQGVSYEQYF | TGTGCCAGCAGCGTTTCTCCGGGACAGGGCGTATCTTACGAGCAGTACTTC
TRBD2 | NA | TRBJ2-1 | TRBV2 | CASSSGEGYNEQFF | TGTGCCAGCAGCTCGGGGGAGGGCTACAATGAGCAGTTCTTC
TRBD2 | NA | TRBJ2-1 | TRBV7-2 | CASSLGPTSGINEQFF | TGTGCCAGCAGCTTAGGCCCGACTAGCGGGATCAATGAGCAGTTCTTC
TRBD2 | NA | TRBJ2-3 | TRBV7-2 | CASSLSSGRLDTQYF | TGTGCCAGCAGCCTATCTAGCGGGAGGTTAGATACGCAGTATTTT
NA | few | TRBJ1-5 | TRBV19 | CASSRGTSNQPQHF | TGTGCCAGTAGTAGGGGGACATCGAATCAGCCCCAGCATTTT
TRBD1 | NA | TRBJ2-7 | TRBV2 | CASRRQGAYEQYF | TGTGCCAGCAGAAGACAGGGGGCATACGAGCAGTACTTC
TRBD2 | NA | TRBJ2-2 | TRBV14 | CASSQVLIAGAGELFF | TGTGCCAGCAGCCAAGTGTTAATAGCGGGAGCCGGGGAGCTGTTTTTT
NA | NA | TRBJ2-2 | TRBV7-7 | CASSLTGSTGELFF | TGTGCTAGCAGCTTAACCGGGAGCACCGGGGAGCTGTTTTTT
NA | NA | TRBJ1-1 | TRBV29-1 | CSVCREGLEAFF | TGCAGCGTTTGCAGGGAAGGTCTTGAAGCTTTCTTT
TRBD2 | NA | TRBJ2-5 | TRBV5-1 | CASRTSGTGETQYF | TGCGCCAGCAGGACTAGCGGGACCGGAGAGACCCAGTACTTC
NA | NA | TRBJ2-1 | TRBV19 | CASSLQGSGRDLYNEQFF | TGTGCCAGTAGTCTCCAAGGGTCGGGGCGGGACCTCTACAATGAGCAGTTCTTC
TRBD2 | NA | TRBJ2-7 | TRBV7-6 | CASSQSGSYEQYF | TGTGCCAGCAGTCAAAGCGGGAGCTACGAGCAGTACTTC
NA | few | TRBJ1-2 | TRBV18 | CASSPLDSYGYTF | TGTGCCAGCTCACCATTGGACAGCTATGGCTACACCTTC
NA | NA | TRBJ2-7 | TRBV5-4 | CASSLGQGAYEQYF | TGTGCCAGCAGCTTGGGTCAGGGTGCCTACGAGCAGTACTTC
NA | NA | TRBJ2-3 | TRBV18 | CASSPSTAGFDTDTQYF | TGTGCCAGCTCACCAAGTACGGCCGGGTTTGACACAGATACGCAGTATTTT
NA | NA | TRBJ1-1 | TRBV30 | CAWSPKGDDTEAFF | TGTGCCTGGAGCCCCAAGGGGGATGACACTGAAGCTTTCTTT
NA | NA | TRBJ1-6 | TRBV9 | CASSVEPGGDSPLHF | TGTGCCAGCAGCGTAGAGCCCGGGGGTGATTCACCCCTCCACTTT
NA | NA | TRBJ2-7 | TRBV11-1 | CASSLRDLGSYEQYF | TGTGCCAGCAGCCTCCGGGACTTAGGCTCCTACGAGCAGTACTTC
TRBD1 | NA | TRBJ1-5 | TRBV6-6 | CALRGQANQPQHF | TGTGCTTTGAGGGGGCAGGCCAATCAGCCCCAGCATTTT
TRBD1 | NA | TRBJ1-4 | TRBV15 | CATSRDPQRQGSFNEKLFF | TGTGCCACCAGCAGAGACCCCCAGAGACAGGGTTCATTTAATGAAAAACTGTTTTTT
NA | NA | TRBJ2-5 | TRBV27 | CASSISGNQETQYF | TGTGCCAGCAGTATATCCGGGAACCAAGAGACCCAGTACTTC
NA | NA | TRBJ1-3 | TRBV2 | CASRPYEPGNTIYF | TGTGCCAGCAGGCCTTATGAGCCTGGAAACACCATATATTTT
TRBD1 | NA | TRBJ1-2 | TRBV6-4 | CASSPDRALNGYTF | TGTGCCAGCAGTCCCGACAGGGCTCTTAATGGCTACACCTTC
TRBD1 | NA | TRBJ1-5 | TRBV5-1 | CASSRDGTGGQPQHF | TGCGCCAGCAGCAGGGACGGGACAGGGGGTCAGCCCCAGCATTTT
NA | once | TRBJ1-2 | TRBV29-1 | CSVDAGDGYTF | TGCAGCGTTGACGCGGGGGATGGCTACACCTTC
TRBD2 | NA | TRBJ2-3 | TRBV14 | CASSQWEGSRDTQYF | TGTGCCAGCAGCCAATGGGAGGGATCCAGGGATACGCAGTATTTT
TRBD1 | NA | TRBJ1-3 | TRBV4-1 | CASSPGQGRSSGNTIYF | TGCGCCAGCAGCCCGGGACAGGGGAGATCCTCTGGAAACACCATATATTTT
NA | NA | TRBJ2-5 | TRBV7-2 | CASSSPGFEKETQYF | TGTGCCAGCAGCTCACCAGGGTTTGAAAAAGAGACCCAGTACTTC
TRBD1 | NA | TRBJ2-7 | TRBV6-1 | CASGHRQGAGDEQYF | TGTGCCAGCGGTCATCGCCAGGGGGCAGGGGACGAGCAGTACTTC
NA | NA | TRBJ1-1 | TRBV27 | CASSLSANTEAFF | TGTGCCAGCAGTTTATCAGCGAACACTGAAGCTTTCTTT
NA | NA | TRBJ2-5 | TRBV6-1 | CASSEFPVQETQYF | TGTGCCAGCAGTGAATTTCCGGTTCAAGAGACCCAGTACTTC
NA | NA | TRBJ2-7 | TRBV10-3 | CAISAGQMAYEQYF | TGTGCCATCAGTGCCGGACAGATGGCCTACGAGCAGTACTTC
TRBD2 | NA | TRBJ2-1 | TRBV30 | CAWSVSRTSGSYNEQFF | TGTGCCTGGAGTGTCTCTAGGACTAGCGGCTCCTACAATGAGCAGTTCTTC
TRBD1 | NA | TRBJ2-6 | TRBV28 | CASSSGQGYSGANVLTF | TGTGCCAGCAGTTCGGGACAGGGGTACTCTGGGGCCAACGTCCTGACTTTC
NA | NA | TRBJ1-3 | TRBV7-9 | CASSLGGVAGNTIYF | TGTGCCAGCAGCTTAGGAGGTGTAGCTGGAAACACCATATATTTT
NA | once | TRBJ1-2 | TRBV7-9 | CASSLVTGQYYGYTF | TGTGCCAGCAGCTTAGTGACAGGCCAATACTATGGCTACACCTTC
NA | once | TRBJ2-2 | TRBV6-4 | CASSDSNSNTGELFF | TGTGCCAGCAGTGACTCGAACTCAAACACCGGGGAGCTGTTTTTT
TRBD2 | NA | TRBJ2-1 | TRBV28 | CASSAGLAGGFSGGRNEQFF | TGTGCCAGCAGCGCCGGCCTAGCGGGAGGTTTCTCGGGAGGACGGAATGAGCAGTTCTTC
NA | NA | TRBJ2-1 | TRBV7-9 | CASSLAEGGEMNEQFF | TGTGCCAGCAGCTTAGCGGAAGGGGGAGAAATGAATGAGCAGTTCTTC
NA | NA | TRBJ2-7 | TRBV2 | CASTGGRLPTYEQYF | TGTGCCAGCACCGGAGGTCGGCTACCAACCTACGAGCAGTACTTC
NA | once | TRBJ1-1 | TRBV19 | CATARQASNTEAFF | TGTGCCACCGCTAGACAGGCATCGAACACTGAAGCTTTCTTT
TRBD2 | NA | TRBJ2-5 | TRBV19 | CASRLAGGGETQYF | TGTGCCAGTCGATTAGCGGGAGGGGGGGAGACCCAGTACTTC
NA | NA | TRBJ1-2 | TRBV7-6 | CASSSSGNFSNYGYPF | TGTGCCAGCAGCTCTTCGGGGAATTTTTCAAACTATGGCTACCCCTTC
TRBD1 | NA | TRBJ1-5 | TRBV28 | CASRGQGEPQNF | TGTGCCAGCAGGGGACAGGGGGAGCCCCAGAATTTT
TRBD1 | once | TRBJ1-1 | TRBV28 | CASTMTGFTEAFF | TGTGCCAGCACCATGACAGGGTTCACTGAAGCTTTCTTT
NA | few | TRBJ1-2 | TRBV19 | CASRIVRRGAEYGYTF | TGTGCCAGTAGGATCGTAAGGAGGGGCGCGGAGTATGGCTACACCTTC
TRBD2 | NA | TRBJ2-1 | TRBV2 | CASSATGTSGTGGNEQFF | TGTGCCAGCAGCGCTACCGGGACTAGCGGGACAGGAGGCAATGAGCAGTTCTTC
NA | NA | TRBJ2-7 | TRBV27 | CASSLGGLRYEQYF | TGTGCCAGCAGCCTCGGGGGACTTCGCTACGAGCAGTACTTC
NA | NA | TRBJ2-4 | TRBV19 | CASSHTLGGAKNIQYF | TGTGCCAGTAGTCACACTCTCGGCGGGGCCAAAAACATTCAGTACTTC
NA | NA | TRBJ1-3 | TRBV29-1 | CSVGAPGQSSGNTIYF | TGCAGCGTTGGGGCCCCCGGCCAGAGCTCTGGAAACACCATATATTTT
NA | NA | TRBJ2-3 | TRBV6-6 | CASSYSAGDTQYF | TGTGCCAGCAGTTACTCGGCAGGAGATACGCAGTATTTT